A single sample is the source of the 15 T cell receptor beta chains below, sequenced in a study of T cell repertoires in ileal Crohn's disease. Profiled with immunoSEQ multiplex PCR; TCRdb holds only in-frame clones, not every one. Of about 7,400 clones listed, roughly four fifths were seen once; the top ten hold 4.5% to 6%. The sequenced sample consisted of ileal tissue. All receptors come from an adult with Crohn's disease.

The gene calls are TRBV7-9 and TRBJ2-6; 7 bases match TRBD1. J was trimmed by 4 bases and V by 7 bases; bases with no gene match: 7. Germline V gene sequence: CDR1 SEHNR, CDR2 FQNEAQ (reference sequence). The CDR3 is 15 residues long. The CDR3 nucleotides read TGTGCCAGCACGCAATCAGGGGGAGGGGCCAACGTCCTGACTTTC. This sequence encodes CASTQSGGGANVLTF. The whole variable domain, filled in from reference TRBV7-9 and TRBJ2-6, reads DTGVSQNPRHKITKRGQNVTFRCDPISEHNRLYWYRQTLGQGPEFLTYFQNEAQLEKSRLLSDRFSAERPKGSFSTLEIQRTEQGDSAMYLCASTQSGGGANVLTFGAGSRLTVL.

The V call is TRBV28, the J call TRBJ1-2; unclear D gene. V shed 7 bases and J shed 2 bases, with 8 bases lying between them. Germline CDR1 reads MDHEN; CDR2 reads SYDVKM. The CDR3 length is 12 residues. The CDR3: CASTKSNYGYTF. The DNA of the CDR3 is TGTGCCAGCACTAAATCGAACTATGGCTACACCTTC.

The chain links TRBV6-5 to TRBJ1-5; maybe TRBD1 (5 bases). The germline V gene has CDR1 MNHEY and CDR2 SVGAGI. The CDR3 is 15 amino acids. V gave up 5 bases and J gave up 4 bases, with 15 bases separating them. Here the CDR3 reads CASSPTGTANQPQHF. CDR3 nucleotides: TGTGCCAGCAGTCCAACCGGGACTGCTAATCAGCCCCAGCATTTT.

The rearrangement joins TRBV2 to TRBJ1-5; a possible D gene is TRBD1 (6 bases). This CDR3 comprises 16 residues. Between the trimmed V and J ends, which lost 8 bases and 1 base, there was a span of 18 bases. CDR1 SNHLY and CDR2 FYNNEI come from the germline V gene. Here the CDR3 DNA reads TGTGCCAGCGAATCACAGGGCCCAGCAAGCAATCAGCCCCAGCATTTT. It is translated as CASESQGPASNQPQHF. The whole variable domain, filled in from reference TRBV2 and TRBJ1-5, reads EPEVTQTPSHQVTQMGQEVILRCVPISNHLYFYWYRQILGQKVEFLVSFYNNEISEKSEIFDDQFSVERPDGSNFTLKIRSTKLEDSAMYFCASESQGPASNQPQHFGDGTRLSIL.

The chain recombines TRBV25-1 with TRBJ2-7, with TRBD1 matching 8 bases. V lost 5 bases to trimming and J lost 3 bases; unmatched junction nucleotides: 3. The CDR3 is made up of 13 amino acids. The germline CDR1 and CDR2 sequences are MGHDK and SYGVNS. The CDR3 spells CASSPGTGYEQYF. CDR3 DNA: TGTGCCAGCAGTCCCGGGACAGGCTACGAGCAGTACTTC.

The rearrangement links TRBV27 to TRBJ2-3, with TRBD2 identical over 10 bases. The CDR3 runs to 16 residues. Germline-derived CDR1 and CDR2 are MNHEY and SMNVEV (reference sequence). After removal of 3 bases from V and 0 bases from J, the junction contained 3 bases not matched to a gene. The CDR3 DNA reads TGTGCCAGCAGTTTGAGGACTAGCGGAAGCACAGATACGCAGTATTTT. Its translation: CASSLRTSGSTDTQYF.

The gene calls are TRBV2 and TRBJ1-2; D ambiguous. Between the trimmed V and J ends, which lost 4 bases and 8 bases, there was a span of 11 bases. From germline, CDR1 is SNHLY and CDR2 FYNNEI. This CDR3 has 12 residues. In DNA, the CDR3 is TGTGCCAGCAGTGTTACGGAGGGAGGCTACACCTTC. This codes for CASSVTEGGYTF. Based on the CDR3 plus reference TRBV2 and TRBJ1-2, the full variable domain is EPEVTQTPSHQVTQMGQEVILRCVPISNHLYFYWYRQILGQKVEFLVSFYNNEISEKSEIFDDQFSVERPDGSNFTLKIRSTKLEDSAMYFCASSVTEGGYTFGSGTRLTVV.

The chain recombines TRBV6-5 with TRBJ2-1, with 13 bases aligning to TRBD2. CDR3 length: 16 amino acids. Germline V lookup: CDR1 MNHEY, CDR2 SVGAGI. After removal of 1 base from V and 7 bases from J, the junction contained 4 bases not matched to a gene. As DNA, the CDR3 is TGTGCCAGCAGTTACTACCGGACTAGCGGGAGTAATGAGCAGTTCTTC. The encoded protein is CASSYYRTSGSNEQFF.

The chain couples TRBV21-1 to TRBJ2-7; the D call in the table, TRBD1, was not verified against the DNA. TRBV21-1 is a known pseudogene. The CDR3 has 16 residues. The DNA for the CDR3 is TGTGCCAGCAGCAATTACCCGCGGACAGGGGAAAACGAGCAGTACTTC. It specifies CASSNYPRTGENEQYF.

This rearrangement joins TRBV25-1 to TRBJ2-3, with 7 bases aligning to TRBD2. V lost 1 base and J lost 5; bases outside the gene matches: 15. Germline V gene lookup returns CDR1 MGHDK and CDR2 SYGVNS. This CDR3 is built from 18 residues. CDR3 in amino acids: CASSELREGRGEVDTQYF. CDR3 in DNA: TGTGCCAGCAGTGAATTGCGAGAAGGGAGGGGCGAGGTAGATACGCAGTATTTT.

The V call is TRBV10-3, the J call TRBJ2-5, with 10 nucleotides matching TRBD2. There are 14 residues in the CDR3. V shed 11 bases and J 3 bases; nucleotides not matched to a gene: 9. From germline, CDR1 is ENHRY and CDR2 SYGVKD. The chain's CDR3 is CASGTGLAEETQYF. The DNA of the CDR3 is TGTGCCTCCGGGACCGGACTAGCGGAAGAGACCCAGTACTTC.

V is TRBV7-2 and J is TRBJ1-1; D gene ambiguous. Looked up from germline, CDR1 is SGHTA and CDR2 is FQGNSA. This CDR3 region has 13 residues. V was clipped by 5 bases and J by 2 bases, with 9 bases between them. CDR3 protein: CASSVAENTEAFF. The CDR3 DNA follows: TGTGCCAGCAGCGTGGCAGAAAACACTGAAGCTTTCTTT.

The chain recombines TRBV4-2 with TRBJ2-1; 7 nucleotides agree with TRBD1. The length of the CDR3 is 15 residues. Germline values: CDR1 LGHNA, CDR2 YNFKEQ. The junction had 9 bases not matched to a gene; V was cut back by 3 bases and J by 7 bases. CDR3 DNA: TGTGCCAGCAGCCAGGCCCCGGGACAGCAAAATGAGCAGTTCTTC. It encodes CASSQAPGQQNEQFF.

V and J are TRBV6-5 and TRBJ1-1, with D possibly being TRBD1 (5 bases). This CDR3 is 15 amino acids long. V dropped 9 bases and J dropped 0 bases, with 17 bases sitting between them. Germline values: CDR1 MNHEY, CDR2 SVGAGI. CDR3 loop: CASQRGVAMNTEAFF. The CDR3 DNA reads TGTGCCAGTCAGCGGGGGGTGGCGATGAACACTGAAGCTTTCTTT.

The rearrangement joins TRBV5-1 to TRBJ2-1, with 8 bases aligning to TRBD2. The germline V gene encodes CDR1 SGHRS and CDR2 YFSETQ. Unmatched junction bases numbered 1, after V lost 0 bases and J lost 2 bases. This CDR3 contains 15 residues. The CDR3 DNA follows: TGCGCCAGCAGCTTGGAACTAGCGGCCTACAATGAGCAGTTCTTC. Translating it yields CASSLELAAYNEQFF.